This T cell receptor (beta chain) originates from a study of tumor-infiltrating lymphocytes in primary liver carcinoma. This clonotype was recorded at least ten times. The antigen remains unidentified. Study findings and constraints: Bulk unsorted material prevented CD4+ and CD8+ repertoire comparison.

The input was 450 to 500 ng total RNA; TCR beta cDNA was made from it with a constant-region primer. Researchers made the TCR beta libraries by running three nested multiplex PCR rounds with slightly modified ARM-PCR. The opening two PCR rounds, 10 cycles each, paired TRBV1-TRBV30 forward primers with a C-beta reverse primer. A single record per CDR3 protein comes from TCRdb applying MiXCR to the multiplex PCR reads. This table has 190,000 or so distinct CDR3 sequences, 65% appearing once. Alongside blood RNA obtained from unsorted whole blood, germline DNA was also extracted. No treatment had been given to the patients, who were chronically infected with HBV. V gave up 2 bases and J gave up 5 bases; unmatched junction bases: 5. Germline assignment: CDR1 MNHEY and CDR2 SVGAGI. The CDR3 length is 16 residues.

This chain links TRBV6-5 with TRBJ2-1; 11 bases are shared with TRBD2. Material: peripheral blood. The receptor's source is a woman aged 55-69 years with primary liver carcinoma and hepatitis B virus infection. This chain's CDR3 is CASSYKGTSGDNEQFF. Here the CDR3 DNA reads TGTGCCAGCAGTTACAAGGGGACTAGCGGAGACAATGAGCAGTTCTTC.